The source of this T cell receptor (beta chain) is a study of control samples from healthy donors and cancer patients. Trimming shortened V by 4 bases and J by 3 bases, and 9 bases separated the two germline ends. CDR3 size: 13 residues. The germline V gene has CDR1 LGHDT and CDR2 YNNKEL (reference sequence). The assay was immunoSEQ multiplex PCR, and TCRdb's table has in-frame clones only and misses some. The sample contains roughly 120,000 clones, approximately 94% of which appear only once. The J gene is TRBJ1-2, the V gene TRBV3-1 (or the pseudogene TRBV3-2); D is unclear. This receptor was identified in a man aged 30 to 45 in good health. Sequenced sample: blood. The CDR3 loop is CASSPAEDYGYTF. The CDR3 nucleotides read TGTGCCAGCAGCCCCGCGGAGGACTATGGCTACACCTTC.